One T cell receptor beta chain is described in this entry. Other DNA sequences in the sample encode the same CDR3. This sample was taken from a study of shared clonotypes between healthy human individuals. As for the study in general: A donor's plate count was three for CD4 naive and three for CD4 memory; CD8 naive had two and CD8 memory one.

The V gene lost 6 bases and the J gene lost 0 bases, with 5 bases spanning the gap. This CDR3 is built from 12 residues. CDR1 is SGHTA and CDR2 is FQGNSA in the germline V gene. Memory CD4+ cells were the fraction left after CD45RA+ naive selection. Measured with immunoSEQ multiplex PCR; TCRdb has only the in-frame clones, and not every one. In the table there are more than 1.2 million clones, approximately 98.5% of which are singletons. The genes are TRBV7-2 and TRBJ2-5; D is undetermined. This receptor was taken from a young man in good health. The material sequenced was naive CD4+ T cells sorted from blood. Documented subset: CD45RA+ positively selected. The DNA of the CDR3 is TGTGCCAGCAGTAGGTACCAAGAGACCCAGTACTTC. Translating it yields CASSRYQETQYF.